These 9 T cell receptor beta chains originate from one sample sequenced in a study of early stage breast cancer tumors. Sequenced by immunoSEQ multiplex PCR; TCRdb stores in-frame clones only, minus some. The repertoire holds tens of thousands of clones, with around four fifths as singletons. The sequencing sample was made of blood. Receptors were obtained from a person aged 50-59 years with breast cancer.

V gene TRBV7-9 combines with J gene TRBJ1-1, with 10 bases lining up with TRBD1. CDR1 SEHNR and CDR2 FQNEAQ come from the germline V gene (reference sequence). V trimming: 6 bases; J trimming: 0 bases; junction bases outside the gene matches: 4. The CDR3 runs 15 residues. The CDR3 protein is CASRAGTGVNTEAFF. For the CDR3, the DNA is TGTGCCAGCAGGGCCGGGACAGGGGTGAACACTGAAGCTTTCTTT.

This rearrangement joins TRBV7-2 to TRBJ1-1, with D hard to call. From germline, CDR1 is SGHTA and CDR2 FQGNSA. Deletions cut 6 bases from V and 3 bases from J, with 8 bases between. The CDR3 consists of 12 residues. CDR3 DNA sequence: TGTGCCAGCAGGGCTGGGGACACTGAAGCTTTCTTT. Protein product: CASRAGDTEAFF.

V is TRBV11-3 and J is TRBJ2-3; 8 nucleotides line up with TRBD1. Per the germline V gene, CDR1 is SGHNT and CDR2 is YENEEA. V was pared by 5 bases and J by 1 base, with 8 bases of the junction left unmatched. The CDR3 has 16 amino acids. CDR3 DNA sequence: TGTGCCAGCAGCACCCGCCAGGGGGCTGGCACAGATACGCAGTATTTT. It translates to CASSTRQGAGTDTQYF.

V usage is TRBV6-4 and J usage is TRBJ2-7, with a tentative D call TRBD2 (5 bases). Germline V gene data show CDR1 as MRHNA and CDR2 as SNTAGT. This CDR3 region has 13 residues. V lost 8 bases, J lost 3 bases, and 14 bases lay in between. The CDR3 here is CASSRELGYEQYF. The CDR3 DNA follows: TGTGCCAGCTCCCGGGAACTGGGCTACGAGCAGTACTTC.

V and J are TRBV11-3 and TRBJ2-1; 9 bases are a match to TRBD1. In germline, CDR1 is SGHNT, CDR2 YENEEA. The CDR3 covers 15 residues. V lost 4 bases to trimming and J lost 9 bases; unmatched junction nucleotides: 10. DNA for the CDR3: TGTGCCAGCAGCTCAGGACAGGGGTCCACACCTGAGCAGTTCTTC. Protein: CASSSGQGSTPEQFF.

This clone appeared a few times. The chain's CDR3 is CASSLVQGALSEAFF. DNA of the CDR3: TGCGCCAGCAGCTTGGTACAGGGGGCTTTGTCTGAAGCTTTCTTT. J is TRBJ1-1 and V is TRBV5-1, with 9 bases that match TRBD1. V lost 0 bases and J lost 6; bases outside the gene matches: 6. Germline lookup yields CDR1 SGHRS and CDR2 YFSETQ. The CDR3 runs to 15 residues.

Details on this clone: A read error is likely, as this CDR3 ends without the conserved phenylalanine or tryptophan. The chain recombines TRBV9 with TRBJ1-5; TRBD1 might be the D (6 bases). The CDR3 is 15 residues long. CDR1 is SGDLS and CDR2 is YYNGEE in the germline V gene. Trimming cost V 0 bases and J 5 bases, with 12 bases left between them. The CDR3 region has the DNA TGTGCCAGCAGCGTAGCTGAGGGGGGCGATCAGCCCCAGCATCTT. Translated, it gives CASSVAEGGDQPQHL.

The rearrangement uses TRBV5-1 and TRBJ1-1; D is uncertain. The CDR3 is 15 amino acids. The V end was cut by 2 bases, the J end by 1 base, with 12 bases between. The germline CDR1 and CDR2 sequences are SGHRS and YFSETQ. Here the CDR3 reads CASSLRSTGNTEAFF. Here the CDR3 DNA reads TGCGCCAGCAGCTTACGATCCACGGGGAACACTGAAGCTTTCTTT.

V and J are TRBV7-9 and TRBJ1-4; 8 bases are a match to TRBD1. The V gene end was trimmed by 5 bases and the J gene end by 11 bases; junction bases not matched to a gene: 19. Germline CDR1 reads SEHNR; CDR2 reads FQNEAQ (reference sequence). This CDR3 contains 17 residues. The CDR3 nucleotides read TGTGCCAGCAGCATCTCCCTACATGGGCAGGGGGCGAGGAAACTGTTTTTT. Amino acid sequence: CASSISLHGQGARKLFF.